Following are 22 T cell receptor beta chains from one sample sequenced in a study of blood T cell repertoires in COVID-19. The repertoire was sequenced with immunoSEQ multiplex PCR; TCRdb's copy has only in-frame clones and lacks some. The repertoire includes some 140,000 clones, approximately 86% of them detected once, and about 18% sits in the top ten. Sequenced input: peripheral blood. The receptors here all came from a woman aged 50 to 60 who had recovered from COVID-19.

The chain uses TRBV3-1 (or the pseudogene TRBV3-2) and TRBJ2-5; 9 nucleotides line up with TRBD2. Germline V gene sequence: CDR1 LGHDT, CDR2 YNNKEL (reference sequence). The ends lost 3 bases at V and 3 bases at J; junction bases unmatched: 2. The CDR3 is made up of 14 amino acids. The CDR3 protein is CASSQRGGKETQYF. Written as DNA, the CDR3 is TGTGCCAGCAGCCAGCGGGGGGGGAAAGAGACCCAGTACTTC.

The CDR3 coding sequence is TGTGCCAGCAGTTACTCCGCGCTAGCGCCCACCTACGAGCAGTACTTC. It yields the protein CASSYSALAPTYEQYF. The rearrangement uses TRBV6-5 and TRBJ2-7; the D gene is possibly TRBD2 (6 bases). The germline gives CDR1 MNHEY, CDR2 SVGAGI. The CDR3 totals 16 residues. The V end was cut by 0 bases, the J end by 2 bases, with 14 bases between.

The chain recombines TRBV28 with TRBJ2-7, with 11 bases that match TRBD2. The trim removed 8 bases at V and 7 bases at J, leaving 4 bases unmatched. This CDR3 comprises 12 residues. Germline V gene data show CDR1 as MDHEN and CDR2 as SYDVKM. CDR3 sequence reads: CASVPSGREQYF. In nucleotides, the CDR3 is TGTGCCAGCGTTCCTAGCGGGAGGGAGCAGTACTTC. The full variable domain, its missing parts supplied by reference TRBV28 and TRBJ2-7, is DVKVTQSSRYLVKRTGEKVFLECVQDMDHENMFWYRQDPGLGLRLIYFSYDVKMKEKGDIPEGYSVSREKKERFSLILESASTNQTSMYLCASVPSGREQYFGPGTRLTVT.

The V call is TRBV5-8, the J call TRBJ2-1; the match to TRBD2 covers 12 bases. The CDR3 contains 14 residues. After removal of 7 bases from V and 16 bases from J, the junction contained 15 bases not matched to a gene. CDR1 SGHTS and CDR2 YDEGEE come from the germline V gene. The CDR3 sequence is CASQAGTSGRPYFF. The CDR3 nucleotides read TGTGCCAGCCAAGCCGGTACTAGCGGGAGGCCCTACTTCTTC.

The chain joins TRBV20-1 to TRBJ2-3; a possible D gene is TRBD2 (6 bases). The CDR3 totals 14 residues. Germline-derived CDR1 and CDR2 are DFQATT and SNEGSKA (reference sequence). The V end was cut by 3 bases, the J end by 3 bases, with 13 bases between. The CDR3 nucleotides read TGCAGTGCTAGTTCGGGAGAAAGGACAGATACGCAGTATTTT. This codes for CSASSGERTDTQYF.

The chain has TRBV7-3 and TRBJ2-1; 9 nucleotides match TRBD1. There are 15 residues in the CDR3. After removal of 4 bases from V and 12 bases from J, the junction contained 13 bases not matched to a gene. Germline V gene lookup returns CDR1 SGHTA and CDR2 FQGTGA. The CDR3 loop reads CASSSRTGQGKGQFF. The CDR3 DNA is TGTGCCAGCAGCTCTCGGACGGGACAGGGAAAGGGGCAGTTCTTC.

The rearrangement links TRBV5-1 to TRBJ1-2; D perhaps matches TRBD1 (6 bases). Trimming cost V 2 bases and J 4 bases, with 12 bases left between them. CDR3 size: 14 residues. Germline loops: CDR1 SGHRS, CDR2 YFSETQ. CDR3 nucleotide sequence: TGCGCCAGCAGCTTCCCAGGGACAAGCTATGGCTACACCTTC. Its protein product is CASSFPGTSYGYTF.

The chain recombines TRBV29-1 with TRBJ1-1; no reliable D call. The CDR3 is 13 residues long. The ends were cut back, 4 bases at V and 0 bases at J, with 9 bases in the middle. The germline CDR1 and CDR2 sequences are SQVTM and ANQGSEA. The CDR3 sequence: CSVGRSMNTEAFF. As DNA, the CDR3 is TGCAGCGTTGGCCGGTCAATGAACACTGAAGCTTTCTTT.

The chain carries TRBV7-9 and TRBJ1-1, with 11 bases fitting TRBD1. The CDR3 contains 15 residues. Germline trimming cut 4 bases from V and 3 bases from J; bases unmatched to any gene: 4. Germline V gene lookup returns CDR1 SEHNR and CDR2 FQNEAQ (reference sequence). This CDR3 reads CASSSGQGDDTEAFF. The CDR3 DNA follows: TGTGCCAGCAGCTCGGGACAGGGGGATGACACTGAAGCTTTCTTT.

J is TRBJ1-4 and V is TRBV25-1; 10 bases align to TRBD1. This CDR3 has 15 residues. CDR1 MGHDK and CDR2 SYGVNS come from the germline V gene. Losses at the gene ends were 8 bases for V and 4 bases for J; bases not matched to a gene: 7. Written as DNA, the CDR3 is TGTGCCAGCGGACGACAGGGGGCGGGTAATGAAAAACTGTTTTTT. Its translation is CASGRQGAGNEKLFF. Full variable domain (rest looked up from reference TRBV25-1 and TRBJ1-4): EADIYQTPRYLVIGTGKKITLECSQTMGHDKMYWYQQDPGMELHLIHYSYGVNSTEKGDLSSESTVSRIRTEHFPLTLESARPSHTSQYLCASGRQGAGNEKLFFGSGTQLSVL.

The rearrangement links TRBV4-2 to TRBJ1-5; 8 nucleotides line up with TRBD1. Germline CDR1 is LGHNA and CDR2 is YNFKEQ. The V and J ends lost 1 base and 10 bases, in that order; junction bases with no gene match: 6. This CDR3 region has 14 residues. The DNA for the CDR3 is TGTGCCAGCAGCCAAGTAGGACAGGGCGTCCCCCAGCATTTT. It specifies CASSQVGQGVPQHF.

This chain uses TRBV2 with TRBJ1-1, with 8 nucleotides matching TRBD1. The ends lost 8 bases at V and 1 base at J; junction bases unmatched: 9. The CDR3 has 15 amino acids. CDR1 and CDR2 from the germline V gene are SNHLY and FYNNEI. DNA of the CDR3: TGTGCCAGCCGAAAGTTCGGACAGGGGAACACTGAAGCTTTCTTT. Protein product: CASRKFGQGNTEAFF.

The rearrangement joins TRBV5-1 to TRBJ2-5, with D possibly TRBD1 on 7 matching bases. Germline CDR1 reads SGHRS; CDR2 reads YFSETQ. This CDR3 contains 16 residues. V lost 4 bases to trimming and J lost 2 bases, with 18 bases between them. The CDR3 loop is CASSLPVQGGQETQYF. The CDR3 region has the DNA TGCGCCAGCAGCCTGCCCGTGCAGGGGGGACAAGAGACCCAGTACTTC.

This clone was picked up a small number of times. V usage is TRBV2 and J usage is TRBJ1-5; the match to TRBD1 covers 10 bases. Germline V gene lookup returns CDR1 SNHLY and CDR2 FYNNEI. This CDR3 has 15 amino acids. The ends lost 1 base at V and 9 bases at J; junction bases unmatched: 6. The CDR3 spells CASSEDRQGARPQHF. CDR3 DNA: TGTGCCAGCAGTGAAGACCGACAGGGGGCGAGGCCCCAGCATTTT.

This chain links TRBV29-1 with TRBJ2-1; TRBD2 matches 13 bases. The CDR3 is made up of 16 amino acids. V shed 8 bases and J 2 bases; nucleotides not matched to a gene: 9. Germline V gene lookup returns CDR1 SQVTM and CDR2 ANQGSEA. CDR3 loop: CSSKGLAGSAYNEQFF. In nucleotides, the CDR3 is TGCAGCTCAAAGGGACTAGCGGGAAGTGCCTACAATGAGCAGTTCTTC.

This sequence joins TRBV5-6 and TRBJ1-4; 10 bases are shared with TRBD1. With V trimmed by 4 bases and J by 2 bases, 2 bases remained unmatched. This CDR3 is built from 15 residues. Germline CDR1 is SGHDT and CDR2 is YYEEEE. As DNA, the CDR3 is TGTGCCAGCAGCACGGGACAGGGGACTAATGAAAAACTGTTTTTT. Protein sequence: CASSTGQGTNEKLFF.

The V call is TRBV11-3, the J call TRBJ2-2; TRBD2 agrees at 7 bases. The germline gives CDR1 SGHNT, CDR2 YENEEA. The CDR3 is 15 residues long. The trim removed 1 base at V and 3 bases at J, leaving 2 bases unmatched. Here the CDR3 reads CASSLGGSDTGELFF. Here the CDR3 DNA reads TGTGCCAGCAGCTTAGGCGGGAGTGACACCGGGGAGCTGTTTTTT.

This clone was observed a handful of times. V is TRBV24-1 and J is TRBJ2-7, with D tentatively TRBD1 (5 bases). CDR3 length: 13 residues. The V and J ends lost 5 bases and 5 bases respectively, with 12 bases between them. Looked up from germline, CDR1 is KGHDR and CDR2 is SFDVKD. The CDR3 spells CATSGANRNEQYF. Here the CDR3 DNA reads TGTGCCACCAGTGGGGCTAACAGGAACGAGCAGTACTTC.

The V gene is TRBV6-5, the J gene TRBJ1-1; possibly TRBD1 for D (6 bases). Trimming took 2 bases from V and 1 from J, leaving 11 bases between them. The CDR3 runs 15 residues. Germline CDR1 MNHEY, CDR2 SVGAGI. The CDR3 nucleotides are TGTGCCAGCAGTTACCCGACACAGGGGAACACTGAAGCTTTCTTT. This encodes CASSYPTQGNTEAFF.

In its sample, this clone was seen once. This chain uses TRBV6-5 with TRBJ2-3, with D perhaps TRBD2 (5 bases). This CDR3 is 13 amino acids long. V lost 6 bases to trimming and J lost 2 bases, with 9 bases between them. CDR1 and CDR2 (germline): MNHEY, SVGAGI. CDR3 in amino acids: CASRSGITDTQYF. The CDR3 DNA sequence: TGTGCCAGCAGATCGGGAATCACAGATACGCAGTATTTT.

The DNA for the CDR3 is TGTGCCAGCACCCCCGGGGCTAACTATGGCTACACCTTC. Translated, it gives CASTPGANYGYTF. This chain connects TRBV7-9 to TRBJ1-2; D gene ambiguous. This CDR3 region has 13 residues. V lost 7 bases, J lost 0 bases, and 9 bases lay in between. The germline V gene has CDR1 SEHNR and CDR2 FQNEAQ (reference sequence). The entire variable domain, with the rest obtained from reference TRBV7-9 and TRBJ1-2, is as follows: DTGVSQNPRHKITKRGQNVTFRCDPISEHNRLYWYRQTLGQGPEFLTYFQNEAQLEKSRLLSDRFSAERPKGSFSTLEIQRTEQGDSAMYLCASTPGANYGYTFGSGTRLTVV.

This sequence joins TRBV5-5 and TRBJ2-2; D gene unclear. In germline, CDR1 is SGHKS, CDR2 YYEKEE (reference sequence). The germline V and J ends were trimmed by 2 bases and 6 bases, with 8 bases remaining between them. The CDR3 is made up of 13 amino acids. The CDR3 sequence is CASSFSTAGELFF. The CDR3 coding sequence is TGTGCCAGCAGCTTTAGTACAGCCGGGGAGCTGTTTTTT.